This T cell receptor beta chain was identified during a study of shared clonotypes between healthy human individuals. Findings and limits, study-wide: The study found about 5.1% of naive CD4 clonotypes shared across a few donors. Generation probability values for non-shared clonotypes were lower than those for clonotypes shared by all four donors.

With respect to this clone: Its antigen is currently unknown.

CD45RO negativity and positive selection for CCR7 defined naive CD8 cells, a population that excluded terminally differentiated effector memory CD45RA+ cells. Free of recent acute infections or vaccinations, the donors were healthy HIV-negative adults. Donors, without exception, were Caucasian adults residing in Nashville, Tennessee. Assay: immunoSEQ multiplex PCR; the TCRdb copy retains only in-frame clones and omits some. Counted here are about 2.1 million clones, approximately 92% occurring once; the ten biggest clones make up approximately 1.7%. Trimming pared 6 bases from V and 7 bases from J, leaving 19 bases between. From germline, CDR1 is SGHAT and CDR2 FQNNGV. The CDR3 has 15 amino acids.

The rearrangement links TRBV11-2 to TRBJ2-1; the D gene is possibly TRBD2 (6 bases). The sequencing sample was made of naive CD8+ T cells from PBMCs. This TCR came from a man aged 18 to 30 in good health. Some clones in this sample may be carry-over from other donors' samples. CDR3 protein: CASSQNSGAGNEQFF. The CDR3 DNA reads TGTGCCAGCAGTCAGAATAGCGGTGCTGGGAATGAGCAGTTCTTC.